This T cell receptor (beta chain) was obtained from a study of graft-versus-host responses after intestinal transplantation. Study background: All of the recipients had induction that used anti-thymocyte globulin, then tacrolimus and steroids for approximately 3 years.

The data were produced by immunoSEQ multiplex PCR, yet TCRdb's version contains in-frame clones alone and is incomplete. The sample lists approximately 100,000 clones; about 90% were seen once. Whole-study results and caveats: GvH clones surfaced in recipient marrow, some emerging earlier in ileum or blood. Graft-donor T cell macrochimerism in patients accompanied high graft-versus-host to host-versus-graft clonal ratios in allografts. Early post-transplant HvG declines tracked with peak circulating GvH clone levels.

On this clone itself: Its antigen is currently unknown.

In germline, CDR1 is SGHAT, CDR2 FQNNGV. V gave up 5 bases and J gave up 2 bases, with 9 bases separating them. The CDR3 consists of 13 residues. This clonotype was sampled from a human donor who received an intestinal transplant. Here the sequenced sample was unstimulated CD4+ T cells sorted from spleen or lymph node cells, taken before intestinal transplant. The V and J genes are TRBV11-2 and TRBJ1-2, with D perhaps matching TRBD1 (6 bases). CDR3 protein: CASSAGQNYGYTF. CDR3 in DNA: TGTGCCAGCAGCGCCGGACAGAACTATGGCTACACCTTC.